A single sample is the source of the 8 T cell receptor beta chains below, sequenced in a study of shared clonotypes between healthy human individuals. This table comes from immunoSEQ multiplex PCR, and its TCRdb copy is limited to in-frame clones, with some not included. The sample has about 520,000 clones, around 73% seen once; the top ten hold about 12%. The sequenced sample was PBMCs. These receptors were taken from a woman aged 40 to 50 in good health. Some clones in this sample may be carry-over from other donors' samples.

The V and J genes are TRBV2 and TRBJ1-2; D gene ambiguous. Deletions cut 8 bases from V and 5 bases from J, with 9 bases between. Germline CDR1 is SNHLY and CDR2 is FYNNEI. This CDR3 spans 11 amino acids. The CDR3 spells CASLEAYGYTF. The CDR3, as DNA: TGTGCCAGCTTGGAGGCTTATGGCTACACCTTC.

V usage is TRBV11-2 and J usage is TRBJ2-1; a weak D match, TRBD2 (7 bases). The germline V gene encodes CDR1 SGHAT and CDR2 FQNNGV. The CDR3 spans 17 residues. V was clipped by 5 bases and J by 0 bases, with 17 bases between them. CDR3 region: CASSRIRGGGSYNEQFF. In nucleotides, the CDR3 is TGTGCCAGCAGCCGTATTCGGGGAGGGGGCTCCTACAATGAGCAGTTCTTC.

The chain has TRBV7-9 and TRBJ2-7; D is possibly TRBD1 (6 bases). CDR1 and CDR2 from the germline V gene are SEHNR and FQNEAQ (reference sequence). Between the trimmed V and J ends, which lost 5 bases and 0 bases, there was a span of 14 bases. The CDR3 totals 15 residues. The CDR3 loop reads CASSVNLGGSYEQYF. The CDR3 bases are TGTGCCAGCAGCGTCAACCTAGGGGGCTCCTACGAGCAGTACTTC.

The chain couples TRBV5-4 to TRBJ2-1; 8 bases match TRBD2. V lost 3 bases, J lost 2 bases, and 4 bases stayed unmatched. Germline assignment: CDR1 SGHNT and CDR2 YYREEE (reference sequence). This CDR3 region has 15 residues. CDR3 sequence reads: CASSSQAGAYNEQFF. The CDR3 DNA reads as TGTGCCAGCAGCTCACAAGCGGGAGCCTACAATGAGCAGTTCTTC.

The chain employs TRBV13 and TRBJ2-1; 12 bases are a match to TRBD2. Germline V gene lookup returns CDR1 PRHDT and CDR2 FYEKMQ (reference sequence). V gave up 5 bases and J gave up 5 bases; unmatched junction bases: 4. The CDR3 is 15 residues long. CDR3 sequence reads: CASSRTSGINNEQFF. For the CDR3, the DNA is TGTGCCAGCAGCCGGACTAGCGGGATTAACAATGAGCAGTTCTTC.

This chain joins TRBV4-1 and TRBJ1-2, with 10 positions matching TRBD1. This CDR3 is 14 amino acids long. V gave up 4 bases and J gave up 7 bases; unmatched junction bases: 6. CDR1 and CDR2 (germline): MGHRA, YSYEKL. This chain's CDR3 is CASSPGTGAAGYTF. DNA for the CDR3: TGCGCCAGCAGCCCCGGGACAGGGGCGGCTGGCTACACCTTC.

The genes are TRBV7-3 and TRBJ2-2; 11 bases are a match to TRBD2. Trimming took 3 bases from V and 5 from J; bases not matched to a gene: 2. The CDR3 spans 15 residues. Germline V lookup: CDR1 SGHTA, CDR2 FQGTGA. CDR3 protein: CASSFSGRATGELFF. CDR3 coding DNA: TGTGCCAGCAGCTTTAGCGGGAGGGCTACCGGGGAGCTGTTTTTT.

In nucleotides, the CDR3 is TGTGCCAGCAGTCGCCGGTTGGGGACAAGGGTCTACGAGCAGTACTTC. Translated, it gives CASSRRLGTRVYEQYF. The chain couples TRBV5-6 to TRBJ2-7, with D possibly matching TRBD1 (6 bases). Between the trimmed V and J ends, which lost 5 bases and 3 bases, there was a span of 21 bases. The CDR3 has 16 residues. Germline loops: CDR1 SGHDT, CDR2 YYEEEE.